A single sample gave rise to the 4 T cell receptor beta chains below, sequenced in a study of T cell repertoires in cytomegalovirus infection. TCRdb fed the reads into MiXCR, producing one record per CDR3 protein. The table shows hundreds of thousands of distinct CDR3 sequences, with 30% to 40% occurring only once. The antigens of these receptors remain unknown. The starting material was cultured PBMCs, obtained from culture after CMV antigen stimulation. All receptors come from a human donor in good health (CMV status not recorded). Some clones in this sample may be carry-over from other donors' samples.

The chain carries TRBV7-2 and TRBJ2-3; 8 bases agree with TRBD2. This CDR3 region has 14 residues. CDR1 SGHTA and CDR2 FQGNSA come from the germline V gene. Trimming removed 8 bases from V and 3 bases from J; junction bases left unmatched: 7. CDR3 residues: CASQRREVTDTQYF. The CDR3 bases are TGTGCCAGCCAGAGGCGGGAGGTTACAGATACGCAGTATTTT. Looking up the rest from reference TRBV7-2 and TRBJ2-3 gives the full variable domain: GAGVSQSPSNKVTEKGKDVELRCDPISGHTALYWYRQSLGQGLEFLIYFQGNSAPDKSGLPSDRFSAERTGGSVSTLTIQRTQQEDSAVYLCASQRREVTDTQYFGPGTRLTVL.

This chain joins TRBV5-4 and TRBJ2-2; possibly TRBD1 for D (5 bases). The CDR3 extends over 13 amino acids. Germline V gene data show CDR1 as SGHNT and CDR2 as YYREEE (reference sequence). V was pared by 4 bases and J by 5 bases, with 9 bases between. CDR3: CASSKDRTGELFF. Written as DNA, the CDR3 is TGTGCCAGCAGCAAAGACAGAACCGGGGAGCTGTTTTTT.

The J gene is TRBJ2-3, the V gene TRBV4-2, with 8 bases matching TRBD2. Germline CDR1 LGHNA, CDR2 YNFKEQ. The V segment lost 1 base and the J segment 0 bases; nucleotides outside the gene matches: 3. The CDR3 runs 16 residues. CDR3 in amino acids: CASSQAGGPSTDTQYF. CDR3 sequence (DNA): TGTGCCAGCAGCCAAGCGGGGGGGCCTAGCACAGATACGCAGTATTTT.

This clonotype came up a few times. J is TRBJ2-7 and V is TRBV6-5, with a possible D match to TRBD1 (5 bases). This CDR3 comprises 14 residues. V was cut by 0 bases and J by 7 bases, with 13 bases left in between. CDR1 MNHEY and CDR2 SVGAGI come from the germline V gene. CDR3 protein: CASSYSPRAGEQYF. Here the CDR3 DNA reads TGTGCCAGCAGTTACTCACCCCGAGCAGGGGAGCAGTACTTC.